The 11 T cell receptor beta chains in this list originate from one sample, sequenced in a study of beta chain features in type 1 diabetes. Isolated RNA was reverse transcribed in full, so expressed TCRB transcripts were sequenced. The table came from immunoSEQ multiplex PCR; TCRdb's copy has only in-frame clones and leaves some out. The table has 810,000 or so clones, 15% to 20% seen once. The source material was naive CD4+ T cells from blood. These receptors were obtained from a woman aged 18-29 years in good health.

To note about this clone: In the same sample, other DNA sequences code for this CDR3. The gene calls are TRBV7-9 and TRBJ2-1; no clear D. In germline, CDR1 is SEHNR, CDR2 FQNEAQ (reference sequence). The V end lost 5 bases, the J end lost 7 bases, and 6 bases lay between the germline ends. The CDR3 consists of 11 residues. The chain's CDR3 is CASSPRNEQFF. CDR3 nucleotide sequence: TGTGCCAGCAGCCCCCGTAATGAGCAGTTCTTC.

This clone was found a few times. This sequence joins TRBV28 and TRBJ1-2; D might be TRBD1 (5 bases). The CDR3 runs to 13 residues. Per germline, CDR1 MDHEN and CDR2 SYDVKM. V shed 6 bases and J shed 3 bases, with 11 bases lying between them. The CDR3 region has the DNA TGTGCCAGCAGCGACGGACACCACTATGGCTACACCTTC. Protein product: CASSDGHHYGYTF.

This clone was recorded a few times. The chain is built from TRBV14 and TRBJ2-7, with D possibly TRBD1 on 6 matching bases. The DNA end is a closer match to TRBJ2-5, so the J assignment may be wrong. This CDR3 contains 15 residues. Per germline, CDR1 SGHDN and CDR2 FVKESK. The CDR3 sequence: CASSEYPGQKETQYF. CDR3 nucleotides: TGTGCCAGCAGCGAATACCCGGGACAAAAAGAGACCCAGTACTTC.

This clone was found a few times. The gene calls are TRBV28 and TRBJ1-1; D is unresolved. Trimming shortened V by 3 bases and J by 8 bases, and 10 bases separated the two germline ends. CDR3 length: 12 residues. Germline V gene sequence: CDR1 MDHEN, CDR2 SYDVKM. DNA for the CDR3: TGTGCCAGCAGTTTGCGGCCGATGGAAGCTTTCTTT. Protein sequence: CASSLRPMEAFF.

This clone was observed a handful of times. The rearrangement links TRBV27 to TRBJ2-1, with TRBD2 matching over 14 bases. The CDR3 spans 17 residues. Germline-derived CDR1 and CDR2 are MNHEY and SMNVEV (reference sequence). V trimming: 6 bases; J trimming: 7 bases; junction bases outside the gene matches: 11. The CDR3 sequence: CASRERGGLAGENEQFF. The CDR3 region has the DNA TGTGCCAGCAGGGAAAGAGGGGGACTAGCGGGAGAGAATGAGCAGTTCTTC.

V gene TRBV7-8 combines with J gene TRBJ2-7; maybe TRBD2 (6 bases). The germline V and J ends were trimmed by 1 base and 0 bases, with 10 bases remaining between them. This CDR3 has 15 residues. Germline V gives CDR1 SGHVS, CDR2 FQNEAQ. CDR3 amino acids: CASSLESGPSYEQYF. The CDR3 DNA is TGTGCCAGCAGCTTAGAGAGCGGGCCCTCCTACGAGCAGTACTTC.

The genes are TRBV2 and TRBJ1-1; no reliable D call. Trimming pared 7 bases from V and 0 bases from J, leaving 12 bases between. The germline V gene has CDR1 SNHLY and CDR2 FYNNEI. The length of the CDR3 is 14 residues. The CDR3 sequence: CASKSHSMNTEAFF. CDR3 nucleotides: TGTGCCAGCAAGTCCCACAGCATGAACACTGAAGCTTTCTTT.

In its sample, this clone was seen a few times. The chain is built from TRBV14 and TRBJ1-5; D not certain. There are 13 residues in the CDR3. V lost 0 bases, J lost 6 bases, and 6 bases lay in between. Germline V gives CDR1 SGHDN, CDR2 FVKESK. CDR3 bases: TGTGCCAGCAGCCAAGATTTGAGTCAGCCCCAGCATTTT. This encodes CASSQDLSQPQHF.

This clone was seen more than once but under ten times. The chain uses TRBV5-1 and TRBJ2-5; 11 nucleotides line up with TRBD2. Germline values: CDR1 SGHRS, CDR2 YFSETQ. J lost 1 base, V lost 0 bases, and 2 bases had no gene match. This CDR3 has 16 residues. As DNA, the CDR3 is TGCGCCAGCAGCTTGGTTCTAGCGGGAGGCCAAGAGACCCAGTACTTC. This translates into CASSLVLAGGQETQYF.

A word on this clone: The sample holds other DNA sequences that translate to the same CDR3. V and J are TRBV27 and TRBJ2-2; D not resolved. Trimming cost V 0 bases and J 3 bases, with 5 bases left between them. This CDR3 contains 14 residues. The germline gives CDR1 MNHEY, CDR2 SMNVEV (reference sequence). In DNA, the CDR3 is TGTGCCAGCAGTTTATCGGGATACACCGGGGAGCTGTTTTTT. This translates into CASSLSGYTGELFF.

The chain's CDR3 is CASSLAVASVTYEQYF. The CDR3 DNA reads TGTGCCAGCAGCTTGGCCGTGGCTAGCGTTACCTACGAGCAGTACTTC. The chain recombines TRBV5-6 with TRBJ2-7; TRBD2 might be the D (6 bases). Germline V lookup: CDR1 SGHDT, CDR2 YYEEEE. V lost 0 bases and J lost 2, with 15 bases in between. This CDR3 comprises 16 residues. Using reference TRBV5-6 and TRBJ2-7 for the parts outside the CDR3, the full variable domain is DAGVTQSPTHLIKTRGQQVTLRCSPKSGHDTVSWYQQALGQGPQFIFQYYEEEERQRGNFPDRFSGHQFPNYSSELNVNALLLGDSALYLCASSLAVASVTYEQYFGPGTRLTVT.